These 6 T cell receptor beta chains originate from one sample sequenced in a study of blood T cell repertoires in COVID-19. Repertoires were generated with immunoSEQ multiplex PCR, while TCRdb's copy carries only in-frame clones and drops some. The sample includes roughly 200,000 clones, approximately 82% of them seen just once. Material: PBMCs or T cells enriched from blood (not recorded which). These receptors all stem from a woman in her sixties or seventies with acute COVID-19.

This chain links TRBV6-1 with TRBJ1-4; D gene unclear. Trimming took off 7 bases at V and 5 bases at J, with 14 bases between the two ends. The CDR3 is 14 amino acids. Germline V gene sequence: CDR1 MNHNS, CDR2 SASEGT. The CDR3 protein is CASTRAVWNEKLFF. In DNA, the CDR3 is TGTGCCAGCACCAGAGCGGTTTGGAATGAAAAACTGTTTTTT.

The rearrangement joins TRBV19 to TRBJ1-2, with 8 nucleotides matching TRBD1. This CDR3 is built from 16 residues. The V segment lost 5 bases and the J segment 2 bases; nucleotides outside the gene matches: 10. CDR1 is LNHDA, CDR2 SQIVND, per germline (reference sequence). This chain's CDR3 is CASSSGHRGRNYGYTF. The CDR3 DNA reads TGTGCCAGTAGTTCTGGACACAGGGGGAGAAACTATGGCTACACCTTC.

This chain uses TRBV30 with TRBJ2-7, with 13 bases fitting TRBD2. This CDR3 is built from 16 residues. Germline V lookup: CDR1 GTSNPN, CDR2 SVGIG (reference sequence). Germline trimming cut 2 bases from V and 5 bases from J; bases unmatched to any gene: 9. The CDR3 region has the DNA TGTGCCTGGAGTCGCGCAACTAGCGGGAGGGCGGACGAGCAGTACTTC. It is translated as CAWSRATSGRADEQYF. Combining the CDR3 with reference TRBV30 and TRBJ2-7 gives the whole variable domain SQTIHQWPATLVQPVGSPLSLECTVEGTSNPNLYWYRQAAGRGLQLLFYSVGIGQISSEVPQNLSASRPQDRQFILSSKKLLLSDSGFYLCAWSRATSGRADEQYFGPGTRLTVT.

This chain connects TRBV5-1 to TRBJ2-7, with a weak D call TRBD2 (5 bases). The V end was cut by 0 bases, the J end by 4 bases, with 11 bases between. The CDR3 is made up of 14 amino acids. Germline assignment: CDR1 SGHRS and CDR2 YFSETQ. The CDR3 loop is CASSLEHPGYEQYF. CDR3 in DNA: TGCGCCAGCAGCTTGGAACACCCGGGGTACGAGCAGTACTTC.

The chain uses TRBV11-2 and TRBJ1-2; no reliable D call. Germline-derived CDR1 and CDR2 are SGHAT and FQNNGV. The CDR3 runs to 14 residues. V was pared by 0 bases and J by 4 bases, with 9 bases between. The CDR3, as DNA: TGTGCCAGCAGCTTAGAGGGCAGTCTCTATGGCTACACCTTC. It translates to CASSLEGSLYGYTF.

The CDR3 sequence: CASSPQILGSGQPQHF. The CDR3, as DNA: TGCGCCAGCAGCCCTCAAATCTTGGGGTCGGGACAGCCCCAGCATTTT. The rearrangement links TRBV4-3 to TRBJ1-5, with D unclear. Germline V lookup: CDR1 LGHNA, CDR2 YSLEER. Trimming removed 4 bases from V and 7 bases from J, with 20 bases in between. CDR3 length: 16 residues.